This entry concerns a single TCR beta chain. The target antigen is unknown. These data originate in a study of cytomegalovirus exposure and HLA in healthy donors. Notes on the study in general: Researchers reported in a later analysis that common viral pathogens appeared linked to several top clusters. A likely sequencing artifact accounted for one observed cluster of highly shared sequence variants.

Trimming stripped 7 bases from V and 2 bases from J, with 11 bases between. The CDR3 contains 13 residues. Germline-derived CDR1 and CDR2 are MNHNS and SASEGT. It was with 60 Vbeta and 13 Jbeta primers that the PCR ran. Sequencing was performed with immunoSEQ multiplex PCR; in TCRdb, only in-frame clones are kept and a portion is missing. The sample yields 150,000 to 200,000 clones, more than 85% seen once. The TCR was taken from a girl under two years old in good health and CMV-seronegative. The chain joins TRBV6-1 to TRBJ1-2; tentative D call: TRBD1 (6 bases). Sequenced sample: PBMCs. Here the CDR3 reads CASTQRGNYGYTF. The CDR3 coding sequence is TGTGCCAGCACCCAAAGGGGGAACTATGGCTACACCTTC.